The subject of this entry is one TCR beta chain. Its target is not known. A junction end diverges from the germline sequence, so it may reflect a read error. The germline gives CDR1 MGHRA, CDR2 YSYEKL. The CDR3 runs 17 residues. This sample was taken from a study of tumor and adjacent non-tumor tissue in lung cancer. Overall study findings and caveats: Tumor tissue had significantly higher TCR diversity than normal lung. Tumor TCR diversity, when higher, was linked to shorter survival. Top 100 clones took a larger repertoire share in normal lung.

RNA was extracted from bulk tissue without any cell sorting. This non-tumor lung sample came from over 3 cm beyond the tumor edge. Donors were chemotherapy-naive, newly diagnosed lung cancer surgical patients in China, August–late 2014. Three rounds of nested PCR, following a modified ARM-PCR protocol, produced the TCRbeta library. TCRdb re-called the multiplex PCR reads through MiXCR, storing one row per CDR3 protein. Among approximately 120,000 distinct CDR3 sequences listed, 60% to 70% were seen once. The clonotype comes from a man aged 55 to 70 with non-small cell lung cancer. The V and J genes are TRBV4-1 and TRBJ2-6, with a possible D match to TRBD1 (5 bases). The source material was distant non-tumor lung tissue. The CDR3 loop reads CPSSHHFDSTVANVLTF. Written as DNA, the CDR3 is TGCCCCAGCAGCCACCACTTCGACAGCACTGTGGCCAACGTCCTGACTTTC.